One and the same sample provided the 19 T cell receptor beta chains below, sequenced in a study of cytomegalovirus exposure and HLA in healthy donors. The PCR was carried out with 60 Vbeta primers and 13 Jbeta primers. The protocol was immunoSEQ multiplex PCR, while the TCRdb copy is restricted to in-frame clones and leaves out a portion. The sample has 100,000 to 150,000 clones, about 11% seen once. Sequencing was carried out using PBMCs. These receptors came from a young woman in good health and CMV-seropositive.

This clone appeared a few times. As DNA, the CDR3 is TGTGCCAGCAGCAAATGTAAGGACAGGGAAGGGGACTATGGCTACACCTTC. Its protein product is CASSKCKDREGDYGYTF. This chain uses TRBV21-1 with TRBJ1-2; the D segment call TRBD1 is taken from the table without a DNA check. TRBV21-1 is a pseudogene segment. The CDR3 spans 17 residues.

The chain joins TRBV5-1 to TRBJ2-2, with D tentatively TRBD2 (7 bases). Germline CDR1 SGHRS, CDR2 YFSETQ. Trimming shortened V by 0 bases and J by 4 bases, and 10 bases separated the two germline ends. The length of the CDR3 is 15 residues. This CDR3 reads CASSLDREGTGELFF. CDR3 nucleotide sequence: TGCGCCAGCAGCTTGGACAGGGAGGGCACCGGGGAGCTGTTTTTT.

This chain uses TRBV29-1 with TRBJ1-1; D not certain. The CDR3 has 12 amino acids. Trimming shortened V by 7 bases and J by 1 base, and 10 bases separated the two germline ends. CDR1 and CDR2 (germline): SQVTM, ANQGSEA. The CDR3 coding sequence is TGCAGCGCCCGACGGGGGAACACTGAAGCTTTCTTT. Its protein is CSARRGNTEAFF. The variable domain in full, with the rest retrieved from reference TRBV29-1 and TRBJ1-1, is SAVISQKPSRDICQRGTSLTIQCQVDSQVTMMFWYRQQPGQSLTLIATANQGSEATYESGFVIDKFPISRPNLTFSTLTVSNMSPEDSSIYLCSARRGNTEAFFGQGTRLTVV.

The table lists this clone with a few counts. The V and J genes are TRBV10-3 and TRBJ2-1; 8 positions agree with TRBD2. The CDR3 covers 14 residues. The V and J ends lost 10 bases and 7 bases, in that order; junction bases with no gene match: 12. Germline-derived CDR1 and CDR2 are ENHRY and SYGVKD. Here the CDR3 DNA reads TGTGCCACCGGGAGCGGGAGAATGGATAATGAGCAGTTCTTC. Translating it yields CATGSGRMDNEQFF.

This clone has just a few counts. The chain employs TRBV7-8 and TRBJ1-1; D is uncertain. V was pared by 1 base and J by 2 bases, with 14 bases between. Germline values: CDR1 SGHVS, CDR2 FQNEAQ. The CDR3 spans 16 residues. The CDR3 spells CASSLVQSGANTEAFF. CDR3 DNA sequence: TGTGCCAGCAGCTTAGTTCAGTCGGGAGCTAACACTGAAGCTTTCTTT.

This clone came up a few times. V is TRBV5-4 and J is TRBJ1-2; no firm D call. Trimming shortened V by 0 bases and J by 1 base, and 7 bases separated the two germline ends. CDR1 and CDR2 from the germline V gene are SGHNT and YYREEE (reference sequence). This CDR3 has 14 amino acids. The CDR3 is CASSLDGSNYGYTF. The CDR3, as DNA: TGTGCCAGCAGCTTGGATGGCAGTAACTATGGCTACACCTTC.

The chain couples TRBV7-3 to TRBJ1-2; 7 bases align to TRBD1. The junction had 6 bases not matched to a gene; V was cut back by 5 bases and J by 0 bases. The CDR3 contains 15 residues. CDR1 and CDR2 (germline): SGHTA, FQGTGA. CDR3 in amino acids: CASSPGTVANYGYTF. CDR3 sequence (DNA): TGTGCCAGCAGCCCCGGGACAGTAGCTAACTATGGCTACACCTTC.

In its sample, this clone was seen a few times. J is TRBJ1-1 and V is TRBV5-4, with 7 bases lining up with TRBD1. V gave up 4 bases and J gave up 0 bases; unmatched junction bases: 6. The CDR3 is 15 amino acids. Germline V CDR1 and CDR2: SGHNT, YYREEE (reference sequence). This CDR3 reads CASSPQGKVNTEAFF. CDR3 nucleotides: TGTGCCAGCAGCCCACAGGGGAAGGTGAACACTGAAGCTTTCTTT.

The chain couples TRBV6-5 to TRBJ1-2; 7 bases line up with TRBD1. There are 14 residues in the CDR3. The V segment lost 4 bases and the J segment 5 bases; nucleotides outside the gene matches: 7. CDR1 and CDR2 from the germline V gene are MNHEY and SVGAGI. The CDR3 DNA is TGTGCCAGCAGTTCTGACAGGGCCCGGTATGGCTACACCTTC. Its translation: CASSSDRARYGYTF.

V is TRBV19 and J is TRBJ2-1; the match to TRBD2 covers 11 bases. The CDR3 sequence is 13 residues long. Germline lookup yields CDR1 LNHDA and CDR2 SQIVND (reference sequence). V lost 8 bases, J lost 9 bases, and 6 bases stayed unmatched. This chain's CDR3 is CASSLAGGGEQFF. CDR3 sequence (DNA): TGTGCCAGTTCCTTAGCGGGAGGGGGTGAGCAGTTCTTC.

This clone was picked up a small number of times. The chain carries TRBV7-9 and TRBJ1-1; 9 positions match TRBD1. Trimming cost V 6 bases and J 6 bases; bases outside gene matches: 8. There are 14 residues in the CDR3. Germline assignment: CDR1 SEHNR and CDR2 FQNEAQ (reference sequence). CDR3 DNA sequence: TGTGCCAGCAGTTTACAGGGGGCTACGGCTGAAGCTTTCTTT. Protein: CASSLQGATAEAFF.

In its sample, this clone was seen a few times. The chain links TRBV5-1 to TRBJ2-2; TRBD1 agrees at 9 bases. Trimming took 4 bases from V and 3 from J; bases not matched to a gene: 4. The CDR3 totals 15 residues. CDR1 is SGHRS and CDR2 is YFSETQ in the germline V gene. CDR3 residues: CASSLGDRDTGELFF. In nucleotides, the CDR3 is TGCGCCAGCAGCCTGGGGGACAGGGACACCGGGGAGCTGTTTTTT.

This clone was detected only a few times. This rearrangement joins TRBV7-8 to TRBJ1-1; 8 bases fit TRBD1. V lost 5 bases to trimming and J lost 3 bases; unmatched junction nucleotides: 5. Germline CDR1 and CDR2: SGHVS and FQNEAQ. The CDR3 sequence is 14 residues long. Here the CDR3 reads CASSARGQDTEAFF. CDR3 sequence (DNA): TGTGCCAGCAGCGCCAGGGGGCAGGACACTGAAGCTTTCTTT.

This rearrangement joins TRBV27 to TRBJ2-1; no reliable D call. V was trimmed by 4 bases and J by 7 bases, leaving 5 bases between them. Germline loops: CDR1 MNHEY, CDR2 SMNVEV (reference sequence). The CDR3 runs to 11 residues. This chain's CDR3 is CASSSRNEQFF. The CDR3 DNA reads as TGTGCCAGCAGTTCCAGGAATGAGCAGTTCTTC.

This clone was observed a handful of times. The gene calls are TRBV13 and TRBJ2-7, with a weak D call TRBD1 (6 bases). Trimming shortened V by 5 bases and J by 3 bases, and 17 bases separated the two germline ends. Per the germline V gene, CDR1 is PRHDT and CDR2 is FYEKMQ (reference sequence). The CDR3 is made up of 15 amino acids. The CDR3 DNA reads TGTGCCAGCAGCCTCAGAACACGGACAGACTACGAGCAGTACTTC. It encodes CASSLRTRTDYEQYF.

The table lists this clone with a few counts. The chain recombines TRBV29-1 with TRBJ2-5, with D unclear. V lost 6 bases, J lost 3 bases, and 5 bases lay in between. CDR3 length: 10 residues. CDR1 SQVTM and CDR2 ANQGSEA come from the germline V gene. This CDR3 is CSVAKETQYF. In DNA form, the CDR3 reads TGCAGCGTGGCAAAAGAGACCCAGTACTTC.

Only a few counts were recorded for this clone. The V call is TRBV18, the J call TRBJ2-1, with 10 bases matching TRBD2. Germline loops: CDR1 KGHSH, CDR2 LQKENI. V shed 5 bases and J 7 bases; nucleotides not matched to a gene: 5. The CDR3 has 14 amino acids. The CDR3, as DNA: TGTGCCAGCTCAGTGGGACTAGCGAGTAATGAGCAGTTCTTC. Amino acids: CASSVGLASNEQFF.

This clone was seen only a few times. The rearrangement joins TRBV30 to TRBJ1-2; D gene unclear. The CDR3 extends over 14 amino acids. The V gene lost 5 bases and the J gene lost 8 bases, with 21 bases spanning the gap. Germline V gives CDR1 GTSNPN, CDR2 SVGIG (reference sequence). The CDR3 nucleotides read TGTGCCTGGTCGTTGGCAGAAGGAGTAAGAGGCTACACCTTC. This encodes CAWSLAEGVRGYTF.

In this sample, this clone turned up a few times. This chain links TRBV28 with TRBJ1-1; perhaps TRBD1 as D (6 bases). Per germline, CDR1 MDHEN and CDR2 SYDVKM. The germline V and J ends were trimmed by 3 bases and 6 bases, with 17 bases remaining between them. CDR3 length: 15 residues. In nucleotides, the CDR3 is TGTGCCAGCAGTTTCTCCCAGGGGTTTAAGTCTGAAGCTTTCTTT. Protein sequence: CASSFSQGFKSEAFF.